The TCR beta chain under discussion was sequenced for a study of blood T cell repertoires in COVID-19 (dated by TCRdb to the early 2020s). Turning to the overall study: Samples covering the acute and convalescent phases of COVID-19 were provided by collaborators in the United States, Italy and Spain. The material from the prospective study consisted of cDNA or gDNA derived from T cells, B-cell-depleted T cells, or PBMCs. Deeply sampled blood TCRbeta repertoires from subjects exposed to, actively infected with, or recovered from COVID-19 were included in the dataset. A freely available public database, intended as a resource for researchers studying the immune response to SARS-CoV-2, is where the repertoires were released. The samples were drawn from the first 160 participants of the ongoing ImmuneRACE study and from under 1,500 subjects provided by 6 global collaborators. A de-identified subject ID, COVID-19 status, age in years and sex were almost always included in the sample metadata. Where available, HLA class I and class II types were obtained from metadata supplied by the sample provider rather than from assay-based typing. Summary of the overall study and its limitations: How much clinical and demographic metadata was included differed by source and by participant, and the metadata was provided uncurated.

TCRbeta CDR3 regions were amplified from genomic DNA using the immunoSEQ Assay, a bias-controlled multiplex PCR. Per the original workflow: The number of nucleated cells in each sample was estimated from the amplification of reference gene primers within the assay. To quantify the absolute abundance of each unique TCRbeta CDR3 rearrangement, sequence reads were collapsed and filtered. For each sample, productive Simpson clonality was calculated by taking the square root of Simpson's diversity index across productive rearrangements. The clones in this table, taken by TCRdb from immuneACCESS, are in-frame only. Not every clone is retained; where verified, under half of the shortfall comes from an unresolved V gene, and the cause of the rest is unknown. V and J calls and clone size are as listed in that table; D and trimming were resolved from the DNA. This sample gives under 200,000 clones in total; roughly 81% of them show up just once. The top ten hold more than 5% of the sample.

One collaborating source in Seattle enrolled patients during active infection and followed them longitudinally through the course of disease. The collaborating institutions used their own protocols to collect whole blood in K2EDTA tubes. For TCRbeta analysis, collaborators shipped samples as frozen whole blood, isolated PBMCs, or DNA extracted from either of those sample types. A word on this clone: This clone's antigen is unknown. No base qualities exist here, and no much larger clone lies one base off it.

This clonotype was sampled from a woman aged 50 to 60 with COVID-19, enrolled during active disease. Sequences were obtained from peripheral blood.

The CDR3 protein sequence reads: CASSLGTGIEGEQYF. Here is the DNA: TGTGCCAGCAGCTTAGGGACAGGGATCGAGGGCGAGCAGTACTTC. The chain was built from TRBV7-9 and TRBJ2-7, with 8 bases aligning to TRBD1. The CDR3 sequence holds 15 residues, the cysteine and phenylalanine included. Just CDR3 DNA is preserved here, 45 bases in frame from base 1. Trimming removed 1 base from V and 6 bases from J; the gene matches leave 8 bases unexplained. Via the germline V gene (reference sequence), CDR1 is SEHNR and CDR2 FQNEAQ.